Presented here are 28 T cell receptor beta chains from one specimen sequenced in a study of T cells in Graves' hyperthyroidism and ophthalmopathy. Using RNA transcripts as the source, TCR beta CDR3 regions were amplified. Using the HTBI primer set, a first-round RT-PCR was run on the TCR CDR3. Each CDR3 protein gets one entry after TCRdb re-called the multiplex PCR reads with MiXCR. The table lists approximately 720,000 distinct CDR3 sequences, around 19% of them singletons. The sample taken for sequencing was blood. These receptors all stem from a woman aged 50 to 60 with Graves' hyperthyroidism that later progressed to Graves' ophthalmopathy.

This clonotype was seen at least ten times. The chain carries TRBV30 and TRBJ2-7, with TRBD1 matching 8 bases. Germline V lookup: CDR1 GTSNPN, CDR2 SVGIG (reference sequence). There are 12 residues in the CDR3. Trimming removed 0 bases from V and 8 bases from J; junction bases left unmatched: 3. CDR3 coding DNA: TGTGCCTGGAGTGTGGGGACAGGCCAGCAGTACTTC. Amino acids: CAWSVGTGQQYF.

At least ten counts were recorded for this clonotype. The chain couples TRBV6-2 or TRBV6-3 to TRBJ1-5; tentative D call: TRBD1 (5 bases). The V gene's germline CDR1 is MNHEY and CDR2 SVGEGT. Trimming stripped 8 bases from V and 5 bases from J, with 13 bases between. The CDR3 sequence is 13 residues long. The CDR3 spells CASQQGIYQPQHF. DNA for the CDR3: TGTGCCAGCCAGCAGGGTATTTATCAGCCCCAGCATTTT.

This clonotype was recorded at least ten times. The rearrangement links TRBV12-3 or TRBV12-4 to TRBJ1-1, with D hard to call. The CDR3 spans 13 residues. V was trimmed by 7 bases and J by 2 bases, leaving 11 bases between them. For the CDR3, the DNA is TGTGCCAGCATCGAAGGCGGAAACACTGAAGCTTTCTTT. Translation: CASIEGGNTEAFF.

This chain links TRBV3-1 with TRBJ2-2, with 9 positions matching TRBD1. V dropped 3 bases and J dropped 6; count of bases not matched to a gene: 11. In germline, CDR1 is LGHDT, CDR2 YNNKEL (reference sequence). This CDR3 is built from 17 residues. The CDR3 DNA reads TGTGCCAGCAGCCAGAAACCCGGACAGGGGCTGGCCGGGGAGCTGTTTTTT. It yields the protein CASSQKPGQGLAGELFF.

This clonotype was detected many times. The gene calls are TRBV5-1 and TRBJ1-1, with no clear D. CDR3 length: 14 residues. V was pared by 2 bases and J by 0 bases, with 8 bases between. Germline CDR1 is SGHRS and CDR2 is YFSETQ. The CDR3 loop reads CASSLRTVNTEAFF. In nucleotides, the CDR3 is TGCGCCAGCAGCTTAAGGACTGTGAACACTGAAGCTTTCTTT. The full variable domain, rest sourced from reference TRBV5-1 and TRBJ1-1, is KAGVTQTPRYLIKTRGQQVTLSCSPISGHRSVSWYQQTPGQGLQFLFEYFSETQRNKGNFPGRFSGRQFSNSRSEMNVSTLELGDSALYLCASSLRTVNTEAFFGQGTRLTVV.

The CDR3 here is CASSEGPTKGETQYF. The CDR3 DNA is TGTGCCAGCAGTGAGGGACCGACTAAAGGGGAGACCCAGTACTTC. This sequence joins TRBV6-1 and TRBJ2-5, with D perhaps matching TRBD1 or TRBD2 (5 bases each). The CDR3 is made up of 15 amino acids. Trimming cost V 3 bases and J 5 bases, with 16 bases left between them. Germline loops: CDR1 MNHNS, CDR2 SASEGT.

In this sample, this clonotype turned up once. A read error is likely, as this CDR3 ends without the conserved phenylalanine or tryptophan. CDR3 loop: CASSLGLAGGTDTQYL. The CDR3 DNA reads as TGTGCCAGCAGCCTCGGGCTAGCGGGGGGAACAGATACGCAGTATCTT. This chain joins TRBV7-2 and TRBJ2-3; TRBD2 aligns across 11 bases. There are 16 residues in the CDR3. The V and J ends lost 5 bases and 3 bases, in that order; junction bases with no gene match: 7. The germline CDR1 and CDR2 sequences are SGHTA and FQGNSA.

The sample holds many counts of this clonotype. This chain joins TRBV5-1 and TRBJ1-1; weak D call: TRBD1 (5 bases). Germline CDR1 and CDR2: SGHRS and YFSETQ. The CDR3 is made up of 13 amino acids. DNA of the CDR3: TGCGCTAGCCAGGGAACCGGGGACACTGAAGCTTTCTTT. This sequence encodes CASQGTGDTEAFF.

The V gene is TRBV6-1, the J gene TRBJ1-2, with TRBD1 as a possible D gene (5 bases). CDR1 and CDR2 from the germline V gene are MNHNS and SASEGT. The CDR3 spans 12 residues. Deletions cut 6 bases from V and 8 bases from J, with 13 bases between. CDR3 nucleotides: TGTGCCAGCAGCCGAGAGGGGCTGGGCTACACCTTC. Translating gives CASSREGLGYTF.

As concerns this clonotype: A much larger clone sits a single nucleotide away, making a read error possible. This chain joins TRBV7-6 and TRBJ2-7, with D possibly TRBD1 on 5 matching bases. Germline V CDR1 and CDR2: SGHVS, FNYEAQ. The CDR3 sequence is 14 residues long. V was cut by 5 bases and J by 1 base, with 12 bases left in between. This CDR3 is CASSPGPGSYEQYF. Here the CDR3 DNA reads TGTGCCAGCAGCCCAGGACCAGGGTCCTACGAGCAGTACTTC.

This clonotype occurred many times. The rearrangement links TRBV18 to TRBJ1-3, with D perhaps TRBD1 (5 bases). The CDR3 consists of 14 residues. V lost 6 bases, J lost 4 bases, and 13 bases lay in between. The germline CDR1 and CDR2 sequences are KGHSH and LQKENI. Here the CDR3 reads CASSRGTDGNTIYF. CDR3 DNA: TGTGCCAGCTCGCGGGGGACGGACGGAAACACCATATATTTT.

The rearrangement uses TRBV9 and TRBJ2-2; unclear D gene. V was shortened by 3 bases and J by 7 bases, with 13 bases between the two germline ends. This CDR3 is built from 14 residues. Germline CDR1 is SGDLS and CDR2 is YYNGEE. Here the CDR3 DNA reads TGTGCCAGCAGCGCGACAAGCCAAAGCGGGGAGCTGTTTTTT. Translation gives CASSATSQSGELFF.

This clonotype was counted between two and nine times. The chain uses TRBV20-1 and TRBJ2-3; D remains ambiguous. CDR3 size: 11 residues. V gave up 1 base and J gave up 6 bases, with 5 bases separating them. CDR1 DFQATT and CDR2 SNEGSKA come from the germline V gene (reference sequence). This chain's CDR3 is CSARAPDTQYF. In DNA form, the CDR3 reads TGCAGTGCTAGAGCCCCGGATACGCAGTATTTT.

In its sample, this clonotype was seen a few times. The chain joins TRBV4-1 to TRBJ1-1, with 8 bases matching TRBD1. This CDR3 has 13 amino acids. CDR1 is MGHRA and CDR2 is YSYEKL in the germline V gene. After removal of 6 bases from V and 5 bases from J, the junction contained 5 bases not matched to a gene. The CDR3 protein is CASRRTGLTEAFF. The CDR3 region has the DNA TGCGCCAGCAGACGGACAGGGCTTACTGAAGCTTTCTTT.

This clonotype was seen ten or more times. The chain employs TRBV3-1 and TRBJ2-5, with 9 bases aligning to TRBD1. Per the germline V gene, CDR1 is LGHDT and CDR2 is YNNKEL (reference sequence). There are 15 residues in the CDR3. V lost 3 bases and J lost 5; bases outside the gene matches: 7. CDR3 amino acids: CASSHLGQGQETQYF. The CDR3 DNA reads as TGTGCCAGCAGCCACTTAGGACAGGGGCAGGAGACCCAGTACTTC.

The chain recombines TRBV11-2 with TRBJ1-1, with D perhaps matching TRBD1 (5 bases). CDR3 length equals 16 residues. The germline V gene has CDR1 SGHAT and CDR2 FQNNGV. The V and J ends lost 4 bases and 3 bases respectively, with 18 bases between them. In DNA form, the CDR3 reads TGTGCCAGCAGCTCACTGCCCCGGGGCGCGGACACTGAAGCTTTCTTT. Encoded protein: CASSSLPRGADTEAFF.

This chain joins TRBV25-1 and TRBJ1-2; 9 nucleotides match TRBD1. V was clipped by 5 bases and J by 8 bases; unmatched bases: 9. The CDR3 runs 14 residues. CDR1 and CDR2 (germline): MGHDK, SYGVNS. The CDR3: CASSSLGTGHGYTF. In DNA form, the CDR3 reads TGTGCCAGCAGTAGCCTCGGGACAGGGCACGGCTACACCTTC.

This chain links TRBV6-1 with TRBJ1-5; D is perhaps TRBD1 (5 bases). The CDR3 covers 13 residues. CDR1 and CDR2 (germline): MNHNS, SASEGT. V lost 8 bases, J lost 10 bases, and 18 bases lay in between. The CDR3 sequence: CASGYIDGTPQHF. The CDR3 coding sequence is TGTGCCAGCGGATACATCGACGGGACTCCCCAGCATTTT.

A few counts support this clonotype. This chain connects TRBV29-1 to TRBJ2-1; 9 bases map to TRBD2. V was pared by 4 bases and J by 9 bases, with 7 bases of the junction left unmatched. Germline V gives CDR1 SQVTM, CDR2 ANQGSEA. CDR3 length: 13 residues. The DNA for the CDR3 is TGCAGCGTTGGATGGCGGGGGGGCGGTGAGCAGTTCTTC. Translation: CSVGWRGGGEQFF.

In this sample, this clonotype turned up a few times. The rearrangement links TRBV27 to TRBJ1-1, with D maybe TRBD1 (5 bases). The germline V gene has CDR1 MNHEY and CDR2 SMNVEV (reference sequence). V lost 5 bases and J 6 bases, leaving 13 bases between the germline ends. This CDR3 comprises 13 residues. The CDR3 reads CASSTDSPPEAFF. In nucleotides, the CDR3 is TGTGCCAGCAGTACCGACAGTCCCCCTGAAGCTTTCTTT.

CDR3 DNA: TGCAGTGCTAGAGATGACGGGGGGGAAGAAGAGACCCAGTACTTC. Encoded protein: CSARDDGGEEETQYF. J is TRBJ2-5 and V is TRBV20-1, with TRBD2 matching over 8 bases. CDR1 is DFQATT, CDR2 SNEGSKA, per germline (reference sequence). This CDR3 has 15 residues. V shed 0 bases and J 3 bases; nucleotides not matched to a gene: 6.

The CDR3 protein is CASSPTILEYEQYF. DNA of the CDR3: TGTGCCAGCAGCCCAACTATACTGGAGTACGAGCAGTACTTC. The chain joins TRBV6-1 to TRBJ2-7; D remains unclear. Looked up from germline, CDR1 is MNHNS and CDR2 is SASEGT. The CDR3 is 14 amino acids. Trimming pared 6 bases from V and 4 bases from J, leaving 16 bases between.

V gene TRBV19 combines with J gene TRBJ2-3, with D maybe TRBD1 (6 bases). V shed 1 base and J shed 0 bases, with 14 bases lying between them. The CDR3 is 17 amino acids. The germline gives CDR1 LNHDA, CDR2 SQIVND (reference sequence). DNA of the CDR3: TGTGCCAGTAGTATAGGCCCCGGGACACTCAGCACAGATACGCAGTATTTT. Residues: CASSIGPGTLSTDTQYF.

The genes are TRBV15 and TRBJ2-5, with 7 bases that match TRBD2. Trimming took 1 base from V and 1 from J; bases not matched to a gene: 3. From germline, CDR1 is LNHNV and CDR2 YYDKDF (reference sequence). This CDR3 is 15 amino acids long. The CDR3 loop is CATSRVGGIQETQYF. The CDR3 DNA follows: TGTGCCACCAGCAGAGTCGGGGGGATCCAAGAGACCCAGTACTTC.

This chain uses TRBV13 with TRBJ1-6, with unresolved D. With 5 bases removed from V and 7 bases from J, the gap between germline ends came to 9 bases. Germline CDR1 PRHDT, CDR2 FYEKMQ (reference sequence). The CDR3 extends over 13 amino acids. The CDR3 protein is CASSPVQNSPLHF. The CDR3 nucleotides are TGTGCCAGCAGCCCCGTCCAAAATTCACCCCTCCACTTT.

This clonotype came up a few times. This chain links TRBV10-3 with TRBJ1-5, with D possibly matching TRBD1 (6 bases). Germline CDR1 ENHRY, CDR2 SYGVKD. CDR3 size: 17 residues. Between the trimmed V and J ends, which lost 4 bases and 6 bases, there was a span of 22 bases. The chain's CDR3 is CAISARVEGGFGQPQHF. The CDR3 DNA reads TGTGCCATCAGTGCCCGGGTTGAAGGGGGGTTCGGTCAGCCCCAGCATTTT.

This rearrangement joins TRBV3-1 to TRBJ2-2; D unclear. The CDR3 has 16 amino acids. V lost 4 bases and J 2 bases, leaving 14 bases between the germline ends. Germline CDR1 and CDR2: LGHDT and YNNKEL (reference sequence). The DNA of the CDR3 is TGTGCCAGCAGCCTACATTCCGGGTCAAACACCGGGGAGCTGTTTTTT. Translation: CASSLHSGSNTGELFF.

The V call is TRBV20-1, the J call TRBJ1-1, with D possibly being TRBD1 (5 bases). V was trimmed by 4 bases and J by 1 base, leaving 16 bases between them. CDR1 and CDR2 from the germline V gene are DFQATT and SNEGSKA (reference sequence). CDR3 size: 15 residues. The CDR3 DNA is TGCAGTGCTAAAACTAGGGGAAGGGGGAACACTGAAGCTTTCTTT. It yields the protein CSAKTRGRGNTEAFF.